Sequencing of this T cell receptor beta chain was carried out in a study of early T cells in non-severe SARS-CoV-2 infection. Study-level information: From unsorted whole blood, bulk RNA was sequenced, and the chains remained unpaired. Points from the study as a whole: VDJdb matching favored anti-spike CD8 responses, missing private and CD4 specificities.

A note on this clonotype: The antigen is unknown.

V lost 6 bases and J 4 bases, leaving 18 bases between the germline ends. The CDR3 has 15 residues. Individual cDNA molecules received unique molecular identifiers. TCRdb re-derived calls from the 5' RACE reads in MiXCR, one entry per CDR3 protein. The data show fewer than 100,000 distinct CDR3 sequences, with around 6% seen just once and about 7.5% held by the top ten. The sample comprised whole blood. The chain combines TRBV12-3 or TRBV12-4 with TRBJ1-1; weak D call: TRBD1 (6 bases). The TCR originated in an adult who was a healthcare worker with PCR-confirmed SARS-CoV-2 infection or an uninfected control (not recorded which). DNA of the CDR3: TGTGCCAGCAGAAGACAGGCCCTAGGGAGCACTGAAGCTTTCTTT. It specifies CASRRQALGSTEAFF.